This TCR beta chain was sequenced in a study of OX40 agonist ivuxolimab in advanced cancers. The data were produced by immunoSEQ multiplex PCR, yet TCRdb's version contains in-frame clones alone and is incomplete. The sample lists 66,000 or so clones, around 85% occurring once. V lost 5 bases and J lost 5; bases outside the gene matches: 11. Germline V gene data show CDR1 as MNHGY and CDR2 as SVAAGI. This CDR3 contains 16 residues. This TCR was recovered from an adult with an advanced solid tumor such as melanoma, head and neck, liver or kidney cancer. This sample comprised CD4+ or CD8+ T cells sorted from blood, obtained in a trial of the OX40 agonist ivuxolimab. The chain carries TRBV6-9 and TRBJ1-5; 8 bases fit TRBD1. As DNA, the CDR3 is TGTGCCAGCAGTAATAGACAGGGGTTCGGAGATCAGCCCCAGCATTTT. Protein product: CASSNRQGFGDQPQHF.